The clone carrying this T cell receptor beta chain occurred once. V was cut by 0 bases and J by 4 bases, with 9 bases left in between. The germline CDR1 and CDR2 sequences are MNHEY and SVGAGI. CDR3 size: 15 residues. Using immunoSEQ multiplex PCR, the repertoire was profiled, and TCRdb retains in-frame clones only, with some absent. The data hold under 95,000 clones, with around 94% observed a single time. This sample was included in a study of technical replicates of blood from four donors. This TCR derives from a human donor in good health. The source material was T cells isolated from PBMCs. The chain joins TRBV6-5 to TRBJ2-2; D unclear. The CDR3 sequence: CASSYSNEATGELFF. The CDR3 region has the DNA TGTGCCAGCAGTTACTCGAATGAAGCCACCGGGGAGCTGTTTTTT.